This T cell receptor (beta chain) was sequenced during a study of T cells in localized non-small cell lung cancer. Sequencing used immunoSEQ multiplex PCR; TCRdb keeps in-frame clones, though not all of them. The sample includes 2,500 to 3,000 clones, approximately 18% of them seen just once. The V gene's germline CDR1 is MNHGY and CDR2 SAAAGT. With 7 bases removed from V and 6 bases from J, the gap between germline ends came to 9 bases. The CDR3 has 12 amino acids. Whole-study results and caveats: The study found T cell clonality highest in uninvolved adjacent lung, above tumor. Adjacent lung held a median approximately 57 of the top 100 tumor clones.

In its sample, this clone ranks as medium-sized. Its antigen is unknown. The specimen was lung tumor tissue, collected before any cancer treatment. The genes are TRBV6-8 and TRBJ2-2, with D uncertain. The origin of this receptor is a male donor older than 55 with stage II squamous cell lung carcinoma. CDR3 amino acids: CASNLAPGELFF. CDR3 in DNA: TGTGCCAGCAATTTAGCTCCCGGGGAGCTGTTTTTT.